This T cell receptor beta chain was documented in a study of cytomegalovirus exposure and HLA in healthy donors. Vbeta (60) and Jbeta (13) primers were used in the PCR. Only in-frame clones appear in the TCRdb table, and some are missing; sequencing was by immunoSEQ multiplex PCR. The repertoire consists of around 110,000 clones, with about four fifths occurring once and the leading ten covering approximately 2.6%. Trimming at V came to 5 bases and at J to 2 bases, leaving 11 bases not matched to a gene. The germline V gene encodes CDR1 ENHRY and CDR2 SYGVKD. The CDR3 extends over 19 amino acids. V and J are TRBV10-3 and TRBJ2-3; 15 bases are a match to TRBD2. Sequences were obtained from PBMCs. The TCR originated in a man aged 30 to 45 in good health and CMV-seropositive. In nucleotides, the CDR3 is TGTGCCATCAGTCCAGGACTAGCGGGGGGGACAATCCTCACAGATACGCAGTATTTT. Translation gives CAISPGLAGGTILTDTQYF.